A selection of T cell receptor beta chains follows, all from one sample in a study of T cell responses to AZD1222 COVID-19 vaccine. The protocol was immunoSEQ multiplex PCR, while the TCRdb copy is restricted to in-frame clones and leaves out a portion. The sample records around 87,000 clones, approximately 91% being singletons. The sample consisted of peripheral blood, taken on day 0 of AZD1222 vaccination. All receptors come from an adult in good health. CDR3s include the opening cysteine and the closing phenylalanine or tryptophan. The D gene is left open where the match is weak. Clone size appears in some rows only: once, few, many, or a class for an expanded clone.

v_call: TRBV7-9; d_call: NA; j_call: TRBJ1-6; clone_size: NA; cdr3_nt: TGTGCCAGCAGTCCTCTGGGTTATTCACCCCTCCACTTT; cdr3_aa: CASSPLGYSPLHF
v_call: TRBV2; d_call: NA; j_call: TRBJ2-5; clone_size: NA; cdr3_nt: TGTGCCGCAATGTTTAGCCTCCGGGGGACCCAGTACTTC; cdr3_aa: CAAMFSLRGTQYF
v_call: TRBV5-1; d_call: NA; j_call: TRBJ2-5; clone_size: once; cdr3_nt: TGCGCCAGCAGCCAGGACAGCCTACAAGAGACCCAGTACTTC; cdr3_aa: CASSQDSLQETQYF
v_call: TRBV19; d_call: TRBD1; j_call: TRBJ2-7; clone_size: few; cdr3_nt: TGTGCCAGTAATCCCCGGGACAGAAACTACGAGCAGTACTTC; cdr3_aa: CASNPRDRNYEQYF
v_call: TRBV18; d_call: NA; j_call: TRBJ2-7; clone_size: NA; cdr3_nt: TGTGCCAGCTCACCGCCTAGCGTCAAGACCCCCGAGCAGTACTTC; cdr3_aa: CASSPPSVKTPEQYF
v_call: TRBV29-1; d_call: NA; j_call: TRBJ1-1; clone_size: NA; cdr3_nt: TGCAGCGTCCGCGACCCCAGGCGGATCGGGACGAACACTGAAGCTTTCTTT; cdr3_aa: CSVRDPRRIGTNTEAFF
v_call: TRBV7-9; d_call: NA; j_call: TRBJ2-5; clone_size: NA; cdr3_nt: TGTGCCAGCAACGGCGGCGAGGAGACCCAGTACTTC; cdr3_aa: CASNGGEETQYF
v_call: TRBV5-1; d_call: NA; j_call: TRBJ2-3; clone_size: once; cdr3_nt: TGCGCCAGCAGCTTGGGTGAGGGATCGGGCACAGATACGCAGTATTTT; cdr3_aa: CASSLGEGSGTDTQYF
v_call: TRBV12-3/TRBV12-4; d_call: TRBD1; j_call: TRBJ1-1; clone_size: once; cdr3_nt: TGTGCCAGCAGCCTGGACAGGGCGGGGGAAGCTTTCTTT; cdr3_aa: CASSLDRAGEAFF
v_call: TRBV6-5; d_call: NA; j_call: TRBJ2-5; clone_size: once; cdr3_nt: TGTGCCAGCAGTTACTCGGGTCGGGAGACCCAGTACTTC; cdr3_aa: CASSYSGRETQYF
v_call: TRBV6-1; d_call: TRBD1; j_call: TRBJ1-4; clone_size: NA; cdr3_nt: TGTGCCAGCAGTGACACCCGGGACAGGGCTAGGGGTAGGGAAAAACTGTTTTTT; cdr3_aa: CASSDTRDRARGREKLFF
v_call: TRBV7-9; d_call: NA; j_call: TRBJ1-2; clone_size: NA; cdr3_nt: TGTGCCAGCAGCTTAGGGGCCTCAGATGGCTACACCTTC; cdr3_aa: CASSLGASDGYTF
v_call: TRBV9; d_call: NA; j_call: TRBJ1-1; clone_size: NA; cdr3_nt: TGTGCCAGCAGGCAAATCGGGACACAGAACACTGAAGCTTTCTTT; cdr3_aa: CASRQIGTQNTEAFF
v_call: TRBV19; d_call: NA; j_call: TRBJ2-3; clone_size: few; cdr3_nt: TGTGCCAGTAGTAGGGACTTCACAGATACGCAGTATTTT; cdr3_aa: CASSRDFTDTQYF
v_call: TRBV5-1; d_call: NA; j_call: TRBJ2-7; clone_size: NA; cdr3_nt: TGCGCCAGCAGCTACCGGGACGGACCCTACGAGCAGTACTTC; cdr3_aa: CASSYRDGPYEQYF
v_call: TRBV30; d_call: NA; j_call: TRBJ2-1; clone_size: once; cdr3_nt: TGTGCCTGGGGCGGGGAGAGGAAACAGGGGAGCTCCTACAATGAGCAGTTCTTC; cdr3_aa: CAWGGERKQGSSYNEQFF
v_call: TRBV15; d_call: NA; j_call: TRBJ2-2; clone_size: NA; cdr3_nt: TGTGCCACCAGCTCGATCACCAGGGAGCTGTTTTTT; cdr3_aa: CATSSITRELFF
v_call: TRBV30; d_call: NA; j_call: TRBJ1-4; clone_size: NA; cdr3_nt: TGTGCCTGGAGTCTGGCGCAGGGTCAGGAAAAACTGTTTTTT; cdr3_aa: CAWSLAQGQEKLFF
v_call: TRBV30; d_call: NA; j_call: TRBJ1-4; clone_size: NA; cdr3_nt: TGTGCCTTCAGTAAGGGTAATGAAAAACTGTTTTTT; cdr3_aa: CAFSKGNEKLFF
v_call: TRBV5-5; d_call: NA; j_call: TRBJ1-2; clone_size: NA; cdr3_nt: TGTGCCAGCAGCTTGGGGCAGGGAGACTATGGCTACACCTTC; cdr3_aa: CASSLGQGDYGYTF